The T cell receptor beta chain under discussion was sequenced for a study of blood T cells in healthy people across ages. Roughly 10 milliliters of peripheral blood were drawn from each donor. For the second PCR, which ran for 7 to 11 cycles, a sample-barcoded 5' primer and a J-beta primer mix were used. TCRdb reprocessed the 5' RACE reads via MiXCR and lists one record per CDR3 protein. Here the sample spans over a million distinct CDR3 sequences, under 55% being singletons. Deletions cut 2 bases from V and 5 bases from J, with 10 bases between. CDR3 length equals 13 residues. Germline V gene data show CDR1 as LGHNA and CDR2 as YSLEER.

Specimen: blood. The chain combines TRBV4-3 with TRBJ2-7; no clear D gene. The receptor comes from a woman in her sixties in good health. CDR3 residues: CASSQRVVDEQYF. The DNA for the CDR3 is TGCGCCAGCAGCCAAAGGGTAGTAGACGAGCAGTACTTC.